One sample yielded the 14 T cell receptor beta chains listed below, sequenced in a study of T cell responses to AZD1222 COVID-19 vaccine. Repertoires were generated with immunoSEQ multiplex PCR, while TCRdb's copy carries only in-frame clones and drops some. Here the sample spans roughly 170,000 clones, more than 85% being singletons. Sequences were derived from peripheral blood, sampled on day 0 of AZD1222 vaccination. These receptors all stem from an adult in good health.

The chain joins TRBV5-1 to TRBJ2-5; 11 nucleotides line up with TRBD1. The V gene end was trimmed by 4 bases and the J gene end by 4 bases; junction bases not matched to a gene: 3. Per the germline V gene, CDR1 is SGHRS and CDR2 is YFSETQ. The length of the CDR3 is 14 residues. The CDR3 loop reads CASSPGQGAETQYF. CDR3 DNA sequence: TGCGCCAGCAGCCCTGGACAGGGGGCAGAGACCCAGTACTTC.

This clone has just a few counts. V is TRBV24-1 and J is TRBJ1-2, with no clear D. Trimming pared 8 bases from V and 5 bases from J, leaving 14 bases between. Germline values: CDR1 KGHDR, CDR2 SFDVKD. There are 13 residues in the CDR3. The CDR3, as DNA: TGTGCCACCAATCCGGGCCCACTTTATGGCTACACCTTC. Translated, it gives CATNPGPLYGYTF.

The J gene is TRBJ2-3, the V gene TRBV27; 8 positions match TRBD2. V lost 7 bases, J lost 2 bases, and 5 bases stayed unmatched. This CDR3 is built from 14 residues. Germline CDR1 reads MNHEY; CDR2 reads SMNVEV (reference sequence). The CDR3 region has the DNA TGTGCCAGCACCGTAGCGGGGTTCACAGATACGCAGTATTTT. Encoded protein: CASTVAGFTDTQYF.

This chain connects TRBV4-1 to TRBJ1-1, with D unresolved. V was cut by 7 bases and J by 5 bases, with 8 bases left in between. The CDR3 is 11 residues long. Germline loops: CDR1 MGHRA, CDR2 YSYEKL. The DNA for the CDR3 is TGCGCCAGCACCCATGAGACTGAAGCTTTCTTT. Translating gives CASTHETEAFF.

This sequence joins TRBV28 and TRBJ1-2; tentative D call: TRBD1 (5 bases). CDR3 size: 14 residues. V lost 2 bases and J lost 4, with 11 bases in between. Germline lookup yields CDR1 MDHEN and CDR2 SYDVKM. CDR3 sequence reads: CASSLDGGPYGYTF. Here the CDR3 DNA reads TGTGCCAGCAGTTTAGACGGGGGACCCTATGGCTACACCTTC.

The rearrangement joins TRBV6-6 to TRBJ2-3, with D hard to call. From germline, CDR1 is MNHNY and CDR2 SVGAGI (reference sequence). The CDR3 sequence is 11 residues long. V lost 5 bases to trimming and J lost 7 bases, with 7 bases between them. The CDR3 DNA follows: TGTGCCAGCAGTCAAGCCCATACGCAGTATTTT. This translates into CASSQAHTQYF.

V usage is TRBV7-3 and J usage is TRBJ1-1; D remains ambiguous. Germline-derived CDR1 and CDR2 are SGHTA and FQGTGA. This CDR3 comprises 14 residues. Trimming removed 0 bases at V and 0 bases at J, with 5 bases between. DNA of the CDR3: TGTGCCAGCAGCTTAACTTTTATGAACACTGAAGCTTTCTTT. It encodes CASSLTFMNTEAFF.

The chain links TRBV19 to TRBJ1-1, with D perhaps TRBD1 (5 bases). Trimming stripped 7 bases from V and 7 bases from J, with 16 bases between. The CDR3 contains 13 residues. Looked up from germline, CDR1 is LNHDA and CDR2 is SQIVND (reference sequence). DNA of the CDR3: TGTGCCAGTATAGGGGCCCTACCGGTTGAAGCTTTCTTT. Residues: CASIGALPVEAFF. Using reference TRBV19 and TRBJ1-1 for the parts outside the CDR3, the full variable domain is DGGITQSPKYLFRKEGQNVTLSCEQNLNHDAMYWYRQDPGQGLRLIYYSQIVNDFQKGDIAEGYSVSREKKESFPLTVTSAQKNPTAFYLCASIGALPVEAFFGQGTRLTVV.

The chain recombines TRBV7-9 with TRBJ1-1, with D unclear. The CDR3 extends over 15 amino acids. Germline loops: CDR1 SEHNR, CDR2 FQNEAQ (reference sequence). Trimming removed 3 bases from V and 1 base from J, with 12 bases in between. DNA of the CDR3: TGTGCCAGCAGCTTCACTGGGTCCGAGAACACTGAAGCTTTCTTT. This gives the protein CASSFTGSENTEAFF.

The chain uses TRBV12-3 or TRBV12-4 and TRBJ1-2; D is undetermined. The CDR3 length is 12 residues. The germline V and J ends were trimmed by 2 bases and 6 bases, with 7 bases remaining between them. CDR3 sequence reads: CASSLSLNGYTF. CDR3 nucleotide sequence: TGTGCCAGCAGTTTATCCCTTAATGGCTACACCTTC.

This CDR3 reads CASSFRQDSEAFF. DNA for the CDR3: TGTGCCAGCAGCTTCAGACAGGATTCGGAAGCTTTCTTT. The chain recombines TRBV11-3 with TRBJ1-1; D is perhaps TRBD1 (6 bases). Trimming took off 3 bases at V and 8 bases at J, with 13 bases between the two ends. CDR1 is SGHNT, CDR2 YENEEA, per germline. There are 13 residues in the CDR3. Complete variable domain (other parts from reference TRBV11-3 and TRBJ1-1): EAGVVQSPRYKIIEKKQPVAFWCNPISGHNTLYWYLQNLGQGPELLIRYENEEAVDDSQLPKDRFSAERLKGVDSTLKIQPAELGDSAVYLCASSFRQDSEAFFGQGTRLTVV.

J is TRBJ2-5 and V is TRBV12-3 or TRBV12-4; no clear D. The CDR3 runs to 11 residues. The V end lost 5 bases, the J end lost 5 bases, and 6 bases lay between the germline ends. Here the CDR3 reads CASSAMETQYF. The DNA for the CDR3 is TGTGCCAGCAGTGCTATGGAGACCCAGTACTTC.

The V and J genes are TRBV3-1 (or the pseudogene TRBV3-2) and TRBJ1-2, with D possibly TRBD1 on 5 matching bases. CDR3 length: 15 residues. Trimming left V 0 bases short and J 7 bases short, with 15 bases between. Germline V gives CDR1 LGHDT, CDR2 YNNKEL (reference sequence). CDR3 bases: TGTGCCAGCAGCCAAGACGGGGCAGGCCTAGGTGGCTACACCTTC. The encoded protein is CASSQDGAGLGGYTF.

The CDR3 reads CASSEGQKSLIIGNTIYF. In DNA, the CDR3 is TGTGCCAGCAGTGAGGGACAGAAAAGCCTTATTATCGGAAACACCATATATTTT. The chain uses TRBV25-1 and TRBJ1-3, with 7 bases fitting TRBD1. With V trimmed by 3 bases and J by 4 bases, 15 bases remained unmatched. This CDR3 contains 18 residues. Germline V CDR1 and CDR2: MGHDK, SYGVNS.